This T cell receptor beta chain was observed in a study of T cells expressing NK-cell markers. The CDR3 is 15 amino acids. Germline CDR1 reads SGHVS; CDR2 reads FQNEAQ. Using the 5' RACE reads, TCRdb records one entry per CDR3 protein without DNA. The sample's table shows about 390,000 distinct CDR3 sequences. This rearrangement joins TRBV7-8 to TRBJ2-3. The receptor was derived from a woman in her fifties or sixties in good health. Sequenced material: blood T cells: a sorted CD56 or NKG2C T cell subset, CD4+ or CD8+ T cells, or bulk PBMC T cells (not recorded which). CDR3 protein: CASSLVLENTDTQYF.